The rows below give T cell receptor beta chains drawn from one sample of a study of T cells in Graves' hyperthyroidism and ophthalmopathy. TCRdb analysed the multiplex PCR reads with MiXCR anew, one entry per CDR3 protein. The table has more than 500,000 distinct CDR3 sequences, about 45% seen once. Sequenced sample: peripheral blood or thyroid tissue (not recorded which). The receptors were gathered from an adult woman with Graves' disease, either hyperthyroidism or ophthalmopathy (not recorded which). The conserved cysteine and the conserved F or W are not part of the CDR3 here.

V gene: TRBV29-1; J gene: TRBJ1-2; CDR3 protein: SVQSAGPYGYT
V gene: TRBV7-3; J gene: TRBJ2-5; CDR3 protein: ASSSIGTGEGTQY
V gene: TRBV15; J gene: TRBJ2-5; CDR3 protein: ATSSRQGALGETQY
V gene: TRBV29-1; J gene: TRBJ1-1; CDR3 protein: SAEGVDTEAF
V gene: TRBV19; J gene: TRBJ1-1; CDR3 protein: ASSPRATRTEAF
V gene: TRBV6-5; J gene: TRBJ1-6; CDR3 protein: ASSLVGGGRSPLH
V gene: TRBV6-1; J gene: TRBJ1-4; CDR3 protein: ASSQLTNEKLF
V gene: TRBV7-9; J gene: TRBJ1-2; CDR3 protein: ASSLADRETGYT
V gene: TRBV11-2; J gene: TRBJ2-7; CDR3 protein: ASTPGQGGNEQY
V gene: TRBV5-1; J gene: TRBJ1-1; CDR3 protein: ASSEQGGLNTEAF
V gene: TRBV25-1; J gene: TRBJ1-5; CDR3 protein: ASSETDRGAYQPQH
V gene: TRBV7-9; J gene: TRBJ1-1; CDR3 protein: ASSSGTGVIEAF
V gene: TRBV24-1; J gene: TRBJ2-5; CDR3 protein: ATSEHVQETQY
V gene: TRBV28; J gene: TRBJ1-6; CDR3 protein: ASSLEGAMESPLH
V gene: TRBV15; J gene: TRBJ2-5; CDR3 protein: ATSRQEDRGNQPQY
V gene: TRBV7-9; J gene: TRBJ2-5; CDR3 protein: ASSPRGGRRQETQY
V gene: TRBV24-1; J gene: TRBJ1-1; CDR3 protein: ATSDPGQSEAF
V gene: TRBV7-9; J gene: TRBJ2-7; CDR3 protein: ASSPQERNYEQY
V gene: TRBV10-3; J gene: TRBJ2-7; CDR3 protein: AISDSAGLLTYEQY
V gene: TRBV12-3/TRBV12-4; J gene: TRBJ2-5; CDR3 protein: ASALETQY
V gene: TRBV9; J gene: TRBJ1-2; CDR3 protein: ASQGVWGYT
V gene: TRBV2; J gene: TRBJ2-5; CDR3 protein: ASCPGGTAVQETQY
V gene: TRBV29-1; J gene: TRBJ2-3; CDR3 protein: SATRGKRDTQY
V gene: TRBV20-1; J gene: TRBJ1-5; CDR3 protein: SASGGFFGNQPQH
V gene: TRBV4-3; J gene: TRBJ1-2; CDR3 protein: ASSQDEWDGYT
V gene: TRBV20-1; J gene: TRBJ2-5; CDR3 protein: SARLGERGNGREAQY
V gene: TRBV7-9; J gene: TRBJ2-5; CDR3 protein: ASSSLGDYQY
V gene: TRBV5-1; J gene: TRBJ1-5; CDR3 protein: ASSLGTSFSNQPQH
V gene: TRBV7-9; J gene: TRBJ2-5; CDR3 protein: ASSPLGKEETQY
V gene: TRBV6-1; J gene: TRBJ1-5; CDR3 protein: ASSMRVRDQPQH
V gene: TRBV4-2; J gene: TRBJ1-2; CDR3 protein: ASSQSDRDGGYT
V gene: TRBV2; J gene: TRBJ1-4; CDR3 protein: ASSYNPGGTTPATNEKLF
V gene: TRBV7-6; J gene: TRBJ2-7; CDR3 protein: ASSLAGKTYEQY
V gene: TRBV29-1; J gene: TRBJ2-7; CDR3 protein: SVARSAYEQY
V gene: TRBV7-9; J gene: TRBJ2-7; CDR3 protein: ASSLAGGWYEQY
V gene: TRBV10-1; J gene: TRBJ2-7; CDR3 protein: ASRGILSTSYEQY